One sample yielded the 5 T cell receptor beta chains listed below, sequenced in a study of cytomegalovirus exposure and HLA in healthy donors. A multiplex PCR was run with 60 Vbeta primers and 13 Jbeta primers. The data were produced by immunoSEQ multiplex PCR, yet TCRdb's version contains in-frame clones alone and is incomplete. The data show over 100,000 clones, 79% seen once. Sample: PBMCs. The receptors come from a male donor in good health and CMV-seronegative.

V gene TRBV27 combines with J gene TRBJ2-7; 9 nucleotides agree with TRBD1. Germline V gives CDR1 MNHEY, CDR2 SMNVEV (reference sequence). The CDR3 has 16 residues. The V gene end was trimmed by 7 bases and the J gene end by 4 bases; junction bases not matched to a gene: 14. The CDR3 reads CASTLKPGQGFYEQYF. The CDR3, as DNA: TGTGCCAGCACCCTGAAGCCGGGACAGGGATTTTACGAGCAGTACTTC.

The rearrangement links TRBV7-2 to TRBJ1-1; D unclear. The V and J ends lost 3 bases and 3 bases respectively, with 11 bases between them. This CDR3 is 14 amino acids long. Germline V gives CDR1 SGHTA, CDR2 FQGNSA. CDR3 residues: CASSFDITDTEAFF. The CDR3 DNA reads as TGTGCCAGCAGCTTCGACATCACAGACACTGAAGCTTTCTTT.

The chain recombines TRBV7-2 with TRBJ2-7; the match to TRBD1 covers 7 bases. Trimming removed 3 bases from V and 6 bases from J; junction bases left unmatched: 8. The CDR3 has 14 amino acids. Germline V CDR1 and CDR2: SGHTA, FQGNSA. The CDR3 DNA is TGTGCCAGCAGCTTTCAGACAGGGTTTGGCGAGCAGTACTTC. This sequence encodes CASSFQTGFGEQYF.

DNA of the CDR3: TGTGCCAGCAGCGTAGTACAGGCGGAAGCAGATACGCAGTATTTT. Amino acids: CASSVVQAEADTQYF. This rearrangement joins TRBV9 to TRBJ2-3, with D perhaps matching TRBD1 (5 bases). Germline CDR1 is SGDLS and CDR2 is YYNGEE. This CDR3 has 15 residues. With 0 bases removed from V and 4 bases from J, the gap between germline ends came to 12 bases.

V and J are TRBV11-2 and TRBJ2-1; weak D call: TRBD1 (6 bases). The CDR3 length is 15 residues. Trimming shortened V by 1 base and J by 1 base, and 8 bases separated the two germline ends. Germline V gene sequence: CDR1 SGHAT, CDR2 FQNNGV. As DNA, the CDR3 is TGTGCCAGCAGCTTAGTCCAGGGGTCCTACAATGAGCAGTTCTTC. Encoded protein: CASSLVQGSYNEQFF. Full variable domain (missing parts from reference TRBV11-2 and TRBJ2-1): EAGVAQSPRYKIIEKRQSVAFWCNPISGHATLYWYQQILGQGPKLLIQFQNNGVVDDSQLPKDRFSAERLKGVDSTLKIQPAKLEDSAVYLCASSLVQGSYNEQFFGPGTRLTVL.